Listed here are 14 T cell receptor beta chains from one sample, sequenced in a study of blood T cell repertoires in COVID-19. Some clones are missing from TCRdb's copy, which holds only in-frame ones; the method was immunoSEQ multiplex PCR. The sample contains about 200,000 clones, 88% of which appear only once. What was sequenced was peripheral blood. Every receptor here comes from a man in his forties or fifties with COVID-19, enrolled during active disease.

This rearrangement joins TRBV12-3 or TRBV12-4 to TRBJ2-3; tentative D call: TRBD2 (6 bases). V lost 8 bases, J lost 6 bases, and 12 bases lay in between. The CDR3 covers 12 residues. The CDR3 region has the DNA TGTGCCAGCCGGGGGTCTTCCGATACGCAGTATTTT. Its protein product is CASRGSSDTQYF.

There are a few counts of this clone. V is TRBV10-1 and J is TRBJ2-1, with 7 bases matching TRBD2. The V segment lost 2 bases and the J segment 4 bases; nucleotides outside the gene matches: 5. Germline V gene lookup returns CDR1 WNHNN and CDR2 SYGVQD (reference sequence). This CDR3 has 15 residues. Here the CDR3 DNA reads TGCGCCAGCAGTGAGGGGGGAGGGCCGTACAATGAGCAGTTCTTC. Its protein is CASSEGGGPYNEQFF.

The chain combines TRBV29-1 with TRBJ1-4, with D hard to call. The germline V gene has CDR1 SQVTM and CDR2 ANQGSEA. Trimming shortened V by 6 bases and J by 4 bases, and 9 bases separated the two germline ends. The CDR3 is made up of 12 amino acids. CDR3 in amino acids: CSVHSDNEKLFF. The CDR3 DNA sequence: TGCAGCGTCCACAGTGATAATGAAAAACTGTTTTTT.

V and J are TRBV7-2 and TRBJ2-1; D gene ambiguous. The CDR3 is 14 amino acids. Trimming left V 1 base short and J 9 bases short, with 13 bases between. Germline V gives CDR1 SGHTA, CDR2 FQGNSA. The CDR3 coding sequence is TGTGCCAGCAGCTTAGGTCATACTCGAAGTGAGCAGTTCTTC. This encodes CASSLGHTRSEQFF.

The V gene is TRBV2, the J gene TRBJ1-2, with D possibly being TRBD1 (6 bases). This CDR3 has 15 residues. Trimming took off 7 bases at V and 4 bases at J, with 19 bases between the two ends. CDR1 SNHLY and CDR2 FYNNEI come from the germline V gene. CDR3 nucleotides: TGTGCCAGCAAAACGGACAGTCCCAACATCTATGGCTACACCTTC. Protein sequence: CASKTDSPNIYGYTF.

This clone has only one observation. The CDR3 loop reads CASKSGLSSTDTQYF. The CDR3 region has the DNA TGTGCCAGCAAGTCGGGACTATCAAGCACAGATACGCAGTATTTT. The rearrangement joins TRBV6-5 to TRBJ2-3; 7 bases agree with TRBD2. Trimming took 7 bases from V and 0 from J; bases not matched to a gene: 7. The germline gives CDR1 MNHEY, CDR2 SVGAGI. The CDR3 length is 15 residues.

The gene calls are TRBV27 and TRBJ2-2; 11 positions match TRBD1. Trimming at V came to 2 bases and at J to 5 bases, leaving 1 base not matched to a gene. The CDR3 loop spans 15 amino acids. CDR1 is MNHEY, CDR2 SMNVEV, per germline (reference sequence). The CDR3 bases are TGTGCCAGCAGTTTAGGACAGGGGGCGACCGGGGAGCTGTTTTTT. It encodes CASSLGQGATGELFF.

On this clone: Its ends do not fully match the called genes, so a read error is possible. The chain links TRBV5-1 to TRBJ2-7, with 7 bases identical to TRBD2. The CDR3 loop spans 15 amino acids. CDR1 and CDR2 from the germline V gene are SGHRS and YFSETQ. CDR3 region: CTSSLAVAGSYEQYF. CDR3 nucleotides: TGCACCAGCAGCTTGGCGGTAGCGGGCTCCTACGAGCAGTACTTC. Combining the CDR3 with reference TRBV5-1 and TRBJ2-7 gives the whole variable domain KAGVTQTPRYLIKTRGQQVTLSCSPISGHRSVSWYQQTPGQGLQFLFEYFSETQRNKGNFPGRFSGRQFSNSRSEMNVSTLELGDSALYLCTSSLAVAGSYEQYFGPGTRLTVT.

The chain links TRBV6-6 to TRBJ2-2; 7 positions match TRBD2. V lost 2 bases and J lost 6; bases outside the gene matches: 9. The CDR3 is 16 amino acids. CDR1 and CDR2 from the germline V gene are MNHNY and SVGAGI (reference sequence). CDR3 amino acids: CASSYDGGSRSGELFF. The CDR3 DNA reads as TGTGCCAGCAGTTACGACGGCGGGAGTAGGTCCGGGGAGCTGTTTTTT.

This clone was seen once. The J gene is TRBJ1-1, the V gene TRBV18, with D unresolved. V lost 3 bases to trimming and J lost 4 bases, with 12 bases between them. The germline CDR1 and CDR2 sequences are KGHSH and LQKENI. The CDR3 runs 14 residues. CDR3 nucleotides: TGTGCCAGCTCACCTCCCCCCCGGGGCACTGAAGCTTTCTTT. Translation: CASSPPPRGTEAFF.

The genes are TRBV6-5 and TRBJ2-3; 10 nucleotides align to TRBD1. V shed 6 bases and J 0 bases; nucleotides not matched to a gene: 0. This CDR3 contains 14 residues. Per the germline V gene, CDR1 is MNHEY and CDR2 is SVGAGI. The CDR3 DNA reads as TGTGCCAGCAGGGACAGGGGGAGCACAGATACGCAGTATTTT. Translating gives CASRDRGSTDTQYF.

This chain joins TRBV6-1 and TRBJ2-3; D possibly corresponds to TRBD1 (5 bases). The germline CDR1 and CDR2 sequences are MNHNS and SASEGT. The V end was cut by 3 bases, the J end by 10 bases, with 20 bases between. CDR3 size: 15 residues. CDR3 bases: TGTGCCAGCAGTGATGAAAATAGGGGCGTCCGATCGCAGTATTTT. It codes for CASSDENRGVRSQYF.

The gene calls are TRBV5-1 and TRBJ2-5; TRBD2 might be the D (6 bases). There are 16 residues in the CDR3. Trimming took off 0 bases at V and 1 base at J, with 13 bases between the two ends. The germline gives CDR1 SGHRS, CDR2 YFSETQ. The CDR3 DNA reads as TGCGCCAGCAGCTTGGCCCCCGGGAGTGGCCAAGAGACCCAGTACTTC. Residues: CASSLAPGSGQETQYF.

The V gene is TRBV6-5, the J gene TRBJ1-1, with a weak D call TRBD1 (6 bases). This CDR3 is 14 amino acids long. Per the germline V gene, CDR1 is MNHEY and CDR2 is SVGAGI. V lost 6 bases and J lost 3, with 14 bases in between. The CDR3: CASSASGGYTEAFF. DNA of the CDR3: TGTGCCAGCAGCGCCAGTGGGGGCTACACTGAAGCTTTCTTT.